This T cell receptor beta chain was recorded in a study of OX40 agonist ivuxolimab in advanced cancers. Study context: Prior checkpoint blockade (anti-PD-1, anti-PD-L1 or anti-CTLA-4) was permitted; around 39% had it. Partial responses were seen in three patients, one with hepatocellular carcinoma and two with cutaneous melanoma. Overall study results and limits: The study observed clonal expansion of CD4+ and CD8+ blood T cells by week 6 at 0.1 to 3.0 mg/kg.

TCRdb keeps only in-frame clones here, not all; method: immunoSEQ multiplex PCR. The sample has 60,000 to 80,000 clones, less than 85% seen once. As for this clone: Its antigen is unknown.

The specimen comprised CD4+ or CD8+ T cells sorted from blood, sampled in a trial of the OX40 agonist ivuxolimab. The receptor comes from an adult with an advanced solid tumor such as melanoma, head and neck, liver or kidney cancer.

The CDR3: CSVEVGSGYEQYF. The CDR3, as DNA: TGCAGCGTTGAAGTTGGATCGGGGTACGAGCAGTACTTC. The V and J genes are TRBV29-1 and TRBJ2-7; D may be TRBD2 (5 bases). The germline V gene has CDR1 SQVTM and CDR2 ANQGSEA. The CDR3 loop spans 13 amino acids. Trimming removed 1 base from V and 4 bases from J, with 11 bases in between.